The following is a T cell receptor beta chain sequence with its context. The sample belongs to a study of shared clonotypes between healthy human individuals. Generated by immunoSEQ multiplex PCR, the TCRdb table keeps only in-frame clones and is missing some. The sample contains under 1,100,000 clones, around 74% of which appear only once. Trimming at V came to 4 bases and at J to 3 bases, leaving 6 bases not matched to a gene. Germline values: CDR1 MNHEY, CDR2 SVGAGI. The CDR3 is 16 residues long. The chain joins TRBV6-5 to TRBJ2-3; TRBD1 agrees at 11 bases. The material sequenced was memory CD4+ T cells sorted from blood. Subset denoted: CD45RA-negative fraction. This clonotype was obtained from a man aged 18 to 30 in good health. CDR3 sequence reads: CASSSGQGAGTDTQYF. In DNA form, the CDR3 reads TGTGCCAGCAGTTCAGGACAGGGGGCGGGGACAGATACGCAGTATTTT.